A single sample is the source of the 14 T cell receptor beta chains below, sequenced in a study of shared clonotypes between healthy human individuals. Naive CD8 populations comprised CD45RO-negative cells positively selected for CCR7, excluding terminally differentiated effector memory CD45RA+ cells. Clones were sequenced by immunoSEQ multiplex PCR, and TCRdb holds only the in-frame ones, with some missing. The top ten hold approximately 1.7% of the sample, which has about 2.1 million clones, 85% to 95% seen once. Sequenced sample: naive CD8+ T cells from PBMCs. The receptors here all came from a man between 18 and 35 years old in good health. Some clones in this sample may be carry-over from other donors' samples.

This rearrangement joins TRBV9 to TRBJ1-1, with unresolved D. There are 13 residues in the CDR3. Germline V CDR1 and CDR2: SGDLS, YYNGEE. V was cut by 3 bases and J by 7 bases, with 13 bases left in between. The CDR3 DNA is TGTGCCAGCAGCGCCCGCGGGGATGGTGAAGCTTTCTTT. This codes for CASSARGDGEAFF.

The chain employs TRBV4-3 and TRBJ2-2; the match to TRBD2 covers 7 bases. The germline gives CDR1 LGHNA, CDR2 YSLEER. The CDR3 length is 16 residues. V dropped 1 base and J dropped 4; count of bases not matched to a gene: 6. In nucleotides, the CDR3 is TGCGCCAGCAGCCAAGGACTAGCCGACAGCACCGGGGAGCTGTTTTTT. Encoded protein: CASSQGLADSTGELFF.

This clone was counted a single time. This sequence joins TRBV7-3 and TRBJ2-3, with D unresolved. Trimming took off 0 bases at V and 6 bases at J, with 7 bases between the two ends. The CDR3 consists of 13 residues. The V gene's germline CDR1 is SGHTA and CDR2 FQGTGA. The CDR3 here is CASSLTEQDTQYF. In DNA, the CDR3 is TGTGCCAGCAGCTTAACGGAGCAGGATACGCAGTATTTT.

The chain recombines TRBV19 with TRBJ2-7; D is unclear. The CDR3 runs to 13 residues. CDR1 is LNHDA, CDR2 SQIVND, per germline (reference sequence). Trimming removed 3 bases at V and 6 bases at J, with 12 bases between. CDR3 DNA sequence: TGTGCCAGTAGTATTCTGGTTAGTGCCGAGCAGTACTTC. Its protein product is CASSILVSAEQYF.

The chain carries TRBV14 and TRBJ1-2; D remains unclear. The CDR3 spans 15 residues. Trimming left V 0 bases short and J 6 bases short, with 14 bases between. Germline CDR1 SGHDN, CDR2 FVKESK. The CDR3 bases are TGTGCCAGCAGCCAAGATGGAGTGGGTTACGATGGCTACACCTTC. Translating it yields CASSQDGVGYDGYTF.

The J gene is TRBJ2-7, the V gene TRBV27; maybe TRBD2 (7 bases). The germline gives CDR1 MNHEY, CDR2 SMNVEV (reference sequence). V lost 5 bases to trimming and J lost 6 bases, with 17 bases between them. The CDR3 consists of 14 residues. CDR3 in DNA: TGTGCCAGCAGTCCCCGACTAGGGGGGGGCGAGCAGTACTTC. Translation gives CASSPRLGGGEQYF.

This chain uses TRBV5-6 with TRBJ2-1, with TRBD2 identical over 11 bases. CDR1 and CDR2 from the germline V gene are SGHDT and YYEEEE. J was trimmed by 8 bases and V by 4 bases; bases with no gene match: 11. The CDR3 loop spans 16 amino acids. The DNA of the CDR3 is TGTGCCAGCAGCGATAATCCTAGCGGGAGGCTCTATGAGCAGTTCTTC. This sequence encodes CASSDNPSGRLYEQFF.

This clone was observed once. The chain is built from TRBV27 and TRBJ1-5, with D perhaps matching TRBD1 (6 bases). The length of the CDR3 is 13 residues. Germline lookup yields CDR1 MNHEY and CDR2 SMNVEV (reference sequence). Trimming shortened V by 5 bases and J by 7 bases, and 12 bases separated the two germline ends. CDR3 residues: CASSGGGRQPQHF. CDR3 coding DNA: TGTGCCAGCAGTGGGGGGGGCCGGCAGCCCCAGCATTTT.

About this clone itself: Within the sample, other DNA sequences also encode this same CDR3. This sequence joins TRBV27 and TRBJ1-5; D gene unclear. The CDR3 covers 14 residues. The germline V gene encodes CDR1 MNHEY and CDR2 SMNVEV (reference sequence). Deletions cut 3 bases from V and 1 base from J, with 7 bases between. The CDR3 here is CASSFSGSNQPQHF. As DNA, the CDR3 is TGTGCCAGCAGTTTTTCGGGCAGCAATCAGCCCCAGCATTTT.

The chain carries TRBV27 and TRBJ2-7; D might be TRBD1 (6 bases). CDR3 length equals 15 residues. Trimming removed 6 bases at V and 3 bases at J, with 18 bases between. Germline assignment: CDR1 MNHEY and CDR2 SMNVEV (reference sequence). CDR3 sequence (DNA): TGTGCCAGCAGACCGGACAGAGGAGGATACTACGAGCAGTACTTC. It specifies CASRPDRGGYYEQYF.

Concerning this clone: This CDR3 is also generated by other DNA sequences in the sample. The chain combines TRBV9 with TRBJ2-1; D is undetermined. Trimming stripped 2 bases from V and 6 bases from J, with 6 bases between. This CDR3 spans 12 amino acids. Germline-derived CDR1 and CDR2 are SGDLS and YYNGEE. The DNA for the CDR3 is TGTGCCAGCAGCGTTAGTGGCAATGAGCAGTTCTTC. It specifies CASSVSGNEQFF.

The rearrangement uses TRBV19 and TRBJ2-2; D unclear. Trimming removed 3 bases from V and 6 bases from J, with 8 bases in between. Germline values: CDR1 LNHDA, CDR2 SQIVND (reference sequence). CDR3 length: 13 residues. In DNA, the CDR3 is TGTGCCAGTAGTATTCTCGGTCCCGGGGAGCTGTTTTTT. Protein product: CASSILGPGELFF.

As regards this clone: At the DNA level, this CDR3 is encoded by other sequences in the same sample as well. The chain employs TRBV7-2 and TRBJ2-7, with 12 bases fitting TRBD2. CDR1 is SGHTA and CDR2 is FQGNSA in the germline V gene. The ends lost 3 bases at V and 1 base at J; junction bases unmatched: 4. The CDR3 runs 16 residues. The DNA for the CDR3 is TGTGCCAGCAGCTTGGGCCTAGCGGGAGGGTCCTACGAGCAGTACTTC. Amino acids: CASSLGLAGGSYEQYF.

This clone was recorded only once. The chain employs TRBV27 and TRBJ2-7; D is ambiguous. CDR1 is MNHEY and CDR2 is SMNVEV in the germline V gene (reference sequence). V lost 7 bases and J 6 bases, leaving 16 bases between the germline ends. The CDR3 sequence is 13 residues long. The CDR3 coding sequence is TGTGCCAGCATGGGGTATCAGATAAGCGAGCAGTACTTC. Translating gives CASMGYQISEQYF.